The 23 T cell receptor beta chains presented below share a single source sample, sequenced in a study of T cells in Graves' hyperthyroidism and ophthalmopathy. TCR beta CDR3 regions were amplified from RNA transcripts. First-round RT-PCR targeting the TCR CDR3 was performed with the HTBI primer set. TCRdb used MiXCR to reprocess the multiplex PCR reads, holding one entry per CDR3 protein. The sample shows under 400,000 distinct CDR3 sequences, 20% to 25% of them seen only once. What was sequenced was blood. All receptors derive from a woman aged 50 to 60 with Graves' hyperthyroidism.

This clonotype has a handful of counts. The rearrangement joins TRBV29-1 to TRBJ2-3; TRBD1 matches 7 bases. The germline CDR1 and CDR2 sequences are SQVTM and ANQGSEA. V was clipped by 6 bases and J by 2 bases; unmatched bases: 5. CDR3 length equals 13 residues. CDR3 loop: CSVGDSLTDTQYF. The CDR3, as DNA: TGCAGCGTGGGGGACAGCCTCACAGATACGCAGTATTTT.

Many counts were recorded for this clonotype. The rearrangement joins TRBV27 to TRBJ2-7, with TRBD2 matching over 13 bases. The germline V gene encodes CDR1 MNHEY and CDR2 SMNVEV (reference sequence). With 4 bases clipped from V and 5 bases from J, the junction kept 8 bases outside the gene matches. CDR3 length: 16 amino acids. DNA of the CDR3: TGTGCCAGCAGTTCCGCCTCGACTAGCGGGAGGAACGAGCAGTACTTC. It is translated as CASSSASTSGRNEQYF.

This clonotype has ten or more counts. The V and J genes are TRBV11-3 and TRBJ2-2, with D perhaps TRBD1 (5 bases). Trimming shortened V by 2 bases and J by 0 bases, and 10 bases separated the two germline ends. CDR3 length: 16 residues. Looked up from germline, CDR1 is SGHNT and CDR2 is YENEEA. CDR3: CASSLFQDTNTGELFF. The CDR3 DNA sequence: TGTGCCAGCAGCTTATTCCAGGACACGAACACCGGGGAGCTGTTTTTT.

This clonotype was found many times. The rearrangement uses TRBV2 and TRBJ1-1; maybe TRBD1 (6 bases). This CDR3 region has 14 residues. Per germline, CDR1 SNHLY and CDR2 FYNNEI. V shed 8 bases and J shed 3 bases, with 16 bases lying between them. CDR3 bases: TGTGCCAGCGATATCCTGGGGGGCCACACTGAAGCTTTCTTT. Translation gives CASDILGGHTEAFF.

This rearrangement joins TRBV7-2 to TRBJ1-2, with D possibly matching TRBD1 (5 bases). This CDR3 has 13 amino acids. Looked up from germline, CDR1 is SGHTA and CDR2 is FQGNSA. V was cut by 8 bases and J by 6 bases, with 16 bases left in between. This chain's CDR3 is CASGPAGEHGYTF. In nucleotides, the CDR3 is TGTGCCAGCGGCCCGGCGGGGGAGCATGGCTACACCTTC. Full variable domain (remainder filled in from reference TRBV7-2 and TRBJ1-2): GAGVSQSPSNKVTEKGKDVELRCDPISGHTALYWYRQSLGQGLEFLIYFQGNSAPDKSGLPSDRFSAERTGGSVSTLTIQRTQQEDSAVYLCASGPAGEHGYTFGSGTRLTVV.

This clonotype was seen ten or more times. The CDR3 loop is CSADRGPAYEQYF. For the CDR3, the DNA is TGCAGTGCTGACAGGGGTCCCGCCTACGAGCAGTACTTC. J is TRBJ2-7 and V is TRBV20-1; 8 nucleotides align to TRBD1. Per the germline V gene, CDR1 is DFQATT and CDR2 is SNEGSKA (reference sequence). The trim removed 5 bases at V and 2 bases at J, leaving 5 bases unmatched. The CDR3 covers 13 residues.

The chain carries TRBV11-2 and TRBJ2-1; unclear D gene. Germline V gene sequence: CDR1 SGHAT, CDR2 FQNNGV. CDR3 length: 16 amino acids. V lost 4 bases, J lost 5 bases, and 18 bases lay in between. This CDR3 is CASSSFVGSPHNEQFF. CDR3 DNA: TGTGCCAGCAGCTCCTTCGTTGGCAGCCCTCACAATGAGCAGTTCTTC.

This clonotype was counted many times. V and J are TRBV30 and TRBJ2-5; 7 bases agree with TRBD2. The germline CDR1 and CDR2 sequences are GTSNPN and SVGIG (reference sequence). This CDR3 region has 12 residues. V lost 3 bases and J lost 6; bases outside the gene matches: 4. CDR3 in DNA: TGTGCCTGGAGAGGGACTACCCAGACCCAGTACTTC. Translating gives CAWRGTTQTQYF.

This clonotype was counted at least ten times. The rearrangement uses TRBV20-1 and TRBJ2-7; possible D gene TRBD1, 6 bases. The germline CDR1 and CDR2 sequences are DFQATT and SNEGSKA (reference sequence). The CDR3 spans 17 residues. The germline V and J ends were trimmed by 4 bases and 1 base, with 23 bases remaining between them. The DNA for the CDR3 is TGCAGTGCTACCACCCGGGACAAGGGCTCCTTTTCCTACGAGCAGTACTTC. This translates into CSATTRDKGSFSYEQYF.

This clonotype was counted at least ten times. The chain recombines TRBV6-1 with TRBJ2-2, with D tentatively TRBD1 (5 bases). This CDR3 region has 16 residues. V was trimmed by 4 bases and J by 3 bases, leaving 15 bases between them. Germline V lookup: CDR1 MNHNS, CDR2 SASEGT. CDR3 sequence (DNA): TGTGCCAGCAGTGCCACAAGGGGAAGCGACACCGGGGAGCTGTTTTTT. Protein product: CASSATRGSDTGELFF.

The table lists this clonotype with many counts. V is TRBV28 and J is TRBJ2-7; D may match TRBD1 or TRBD2 (5 bases each). Trimming shortened V by 1 base and J by 0 bases, and 10 bases separated the two germline ends. The CDR3 totals 15 residues. Germline assignment: CDR1 MDHEN and CDR2 SYDVKM. CDR3 residues: CASSLLWGSSYEQYF. The CDR3 DNA is TGTGCCAGCAGTTTATTGTGGGGGAGCTCCTACGAGCAGTACTTC.

The chain is built from TRBV25-1 and TRBJ1-6, with a possible D match to TRBD1 (5 bases). Trimming cost V 3 bases and J 9 bases, with 15 bases left between them. The CDR3 spans 15 residues. Germline CDR1 MGHDK, CDR2 SYGVNS. The CDR3 DNA reads TGTGCCAGCAGTGAGCAGGATTCCAGGGTTTCACCCCTCCACTTT. Amino acids: CASSEQDSRVSPLHF.

This clonotype was seen repeatedly, ten times or more. This chain uses TRBV28 with TRBJ2-1; 10 bases align to TRBD1. The CDR3 loop spans 15 amino acids. The J segment lost 6 bases and the V segment lost 3 bases, leaving 5 bases of the junction unmatched. Germline lookup yields CDR1 MDHEN and CDR2 SYDVKM. The CDR3 reads CASSFSGTGVNEQFF. The CDR3 DNA sequence: TGTGCCAGCAGTTTCTCCGGGACAGGGGTCAATGAGCAGTTCTTC.

This clonotype turned up a few times. The J gene is TRBJ1-2, the V gene TRBV5-4; D might be TRBD1 (5 bases). The CDR3 covers 15 residues. From germline, CDR1 is SGHNT and CDR2 YYREEE (reference sequence). V gave up 0 bases and J gave up 3 bases, with 12 bases separating them. This chain's CDR3 is CASSLALGVDYGYTF. CDR3 sequence (DNA): TGTGCCAGCAGCTTGGCACTAGGGGTCGACTATGGCTACACCTTC.

This clonotype was seen a few times. CDR3 sequence (DNA): TGCAGTGCTAGAGATCCCTGGGCAACTAATGAAAAACTGTTTTTT. Residues: CSARDPWATNEKLFF. The chain uses TRBV20-1 and TRBJ1-4; D gene unclear. This CDR3 is built from 15 residues. The V and J ends lost 0 bases and 0 bases respectively, with 8 bases between them. Germline V CDR1 and CDR2: DFQATT, SNEGSKA (reference sequence).

This clonotype was observed at least ten times. The chain has TRBV11-3 and TRBJ1-4; D is undetermined. CDR3 size: 14 residues. From germline, CDR1 is SGHNT and CDR2 YENEEA. V lost 5 bases and J 7 bases, leaving 14 bases between the germline ends. CDR3 loop: CASSPSWGGEKLFF. CDR3 DNA sequence: TGTGCCAGCAGCCCAAGCTGGGGAGGTGAAAAACTGTTTTTT.

Many counts were recorded for this clonotype. The V gene is TRBV12-3 or TRBV12-4, the J gene TRBJ1-6, with D maybe TRBD1 (5 bases). The CDR3 spans 19 residues. The V end was cut by 3 bases, the J end by 7 bases, with 25 bases between. CDR3 sequence: CASSFRGTGGLNSNSPLHF. DNA for the CDR3: TGTGCCAGCAGTTTTCGCGGTACAGGAGGTCTTAATAGCAATTCACCCCTCCACTTT.

In regard to this clonotype: A read error may explain this, as a much larger clone is one base away. This rearrangement joins TRBV27 to TRBJ2-7; perhaps TRBD2 as D (5 bases). Germline CDR1 is MNHEY and CDR2 is SMNVEV (reference sequence). This CDR3 has 14 amino acids. CDR3 in DNA: TGTGCCAGCAGTTTCTCCGGGATGATCTACGGGCAGTACTTC. Amino acid sequence: CASSFSGMIYGQYF.

The rearrangement joins TRBV6-1 to TRBJ2-1; possibly TRBD1 or TRBD2 for D (7 bases each). CDR1 and CDR2 (germline): MNHNS, SASEGT. The CDR3 covers 16 residues. The V end was cut by 6 bases, the J end by 6 bases, with 21 bases between. CDR3 bases: TGTGCCAGCAGACAACTACAGGGGAGGGACGGCAATGAGCAGTTCTTC. This sequence encodes CASRQLQGRDGNEQFF.

This clonotype was detected ten times or more. The CDR3 sequence is CASRNPRAPSTDTQYF. CDR3 nucleotides: TGTGCCAGCAGGAACCCCCGGGCCCCCTCCACAGATACGCAGTATTTT. The V gene is TRBV5-6, the J gene TRBJ2-3; no firm D call. CDR3 length: 16 amino acids. V was shortened by 5 bases and J by 2 bases, with 18 bases between the two germline ends. Per germline, CDR1 SGHDT and CDR2 YYEEEE.

In its sample, this clonotype was seen a few times. The rearrangement links TRBV7-9 to TRBJ1-2; D uncertain. The germline V and J ends were trimmed by 4 bases and 6 bases, with 12 bases remaining between them. Germline-derived CDR1 and CDR2 are SEHNR and FQNEAQ (reference sequence). CDR3 length: 13 amino acids. The CDR3 DNA sequence: TGTGCCAGCAGCTCTCGACACGGTCATGGCTACACCTTC. Translation: CASSSRHGHGYTF.

This clonotype was detected ten times or more. This rearrangement joins TRBV7-9 to TRBJ1-2; D gene uncertain. The V end was cut by 0 bases, the J end by 3 bases, with 5 bases between. The CDR3 contains 13 residues. Germline CDR1 reads SEHNR; CDR2 reads FQNEAQ (reference sequence). The CDR3 region has the DNA TGTGCCAGCAGCTTAGCCTCGGACTATGGCTACACCTTC. Translation gives CASSLASDYGYTF. Looking up the rest from reference TRBV7-9 and TRBJ1-2 gives the full variable domain: DTGVSQNPRHKITKRGQNVTFRCDPISEHNRLYWYRQTLGQGPEFLTYFQNEAQLEKSRLLSDRFSAERPKGSFSTLEIQRTEQGDSAMYLCASSLASDYGYTFGSGTRLTVV.

The chain couples TRBV4-2 to TRBJ2-5; 10 bases are a match to TRBD2. The CDR3 spans 15 residues. Germline CDR1 and CDR2: LGHNA and YNFKEQ. After removal of 1 base from V and 8 bases from J, the junction contained 7 bases not matched to a gene. The CDR3 sequence: CASSQGSGGAVTQYF. The CDR3 region has the DNA TGTGCCAGCAGCCAAGGAAGCGGGGGGGCAGTAACCCAGTACTTC.